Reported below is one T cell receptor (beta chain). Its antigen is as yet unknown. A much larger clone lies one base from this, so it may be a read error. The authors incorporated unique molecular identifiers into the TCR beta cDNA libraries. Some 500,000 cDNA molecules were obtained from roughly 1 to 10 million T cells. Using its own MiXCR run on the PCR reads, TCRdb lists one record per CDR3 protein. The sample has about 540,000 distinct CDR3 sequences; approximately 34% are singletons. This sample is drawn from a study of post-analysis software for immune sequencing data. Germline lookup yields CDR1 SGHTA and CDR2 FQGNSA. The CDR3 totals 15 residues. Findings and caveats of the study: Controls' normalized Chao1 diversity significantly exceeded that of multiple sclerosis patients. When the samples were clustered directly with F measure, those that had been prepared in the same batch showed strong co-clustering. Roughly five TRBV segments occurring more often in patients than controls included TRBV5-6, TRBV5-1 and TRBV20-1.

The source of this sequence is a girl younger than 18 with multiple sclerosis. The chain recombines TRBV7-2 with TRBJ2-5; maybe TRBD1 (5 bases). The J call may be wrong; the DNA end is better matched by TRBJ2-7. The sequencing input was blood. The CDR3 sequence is CASSLGLGLVPEQYF. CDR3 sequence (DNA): TGTGCCAGCAGCTTAGGTTTGGGGCTAGTTCCCGAGCAGTACTTC.